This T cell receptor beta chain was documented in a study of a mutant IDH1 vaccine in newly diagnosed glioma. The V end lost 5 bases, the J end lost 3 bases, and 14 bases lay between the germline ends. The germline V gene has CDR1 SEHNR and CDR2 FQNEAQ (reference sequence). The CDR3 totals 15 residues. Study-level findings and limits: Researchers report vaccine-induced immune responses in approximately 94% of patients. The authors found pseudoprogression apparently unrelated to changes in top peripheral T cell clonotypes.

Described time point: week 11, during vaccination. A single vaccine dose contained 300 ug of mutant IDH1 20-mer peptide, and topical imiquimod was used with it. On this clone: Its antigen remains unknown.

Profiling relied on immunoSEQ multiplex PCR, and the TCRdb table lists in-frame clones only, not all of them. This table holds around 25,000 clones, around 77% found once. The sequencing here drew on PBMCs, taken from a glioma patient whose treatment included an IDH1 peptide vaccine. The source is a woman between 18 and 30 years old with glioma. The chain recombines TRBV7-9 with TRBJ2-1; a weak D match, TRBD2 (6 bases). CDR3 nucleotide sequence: TGTGCCAGCAGCCCCGACGGGCGGGGCTACAATGAGCAGTTCTTC. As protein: CASSPDGRGYNEQFF.